This T cell receptor (beta chain) was sequenced in a study of CD8 T cells in ankylosing spondylitis. This clonotype was recorded many times. Its antigen remains unknown. General study results and limits: Relatively scarce in peripheral blood, disease-linked clones were CD8+. Earlier work had already found some motif variants in reactive arthritis synovial fluid and blood.

TCRdb reprocessed the 5' RACE reads via MiXCR and lists one record per CDR3 protein. The table has about 150,000 distinct CDR3 sequences, roughly an eighth seen once. The sequenced material came from blood, either unsorted or a sorted T cell fraction (not recorded which). The sequence derives from a female donor with ankylosing spondylitis or in good health (not recorded which).

DNA for the CDR3: TGTGCCAGCAGCTTTACTAGCGGGGGTTCCTACAATGAGCAGTTCTTC. Translating it yields CASSFTSGGSYNEQFF. The V call is TRBV5-6, the J call TRBJ2-1, with 11 bases that match TRBD2. CDR1 and CDR2 (germline): SGHDT, YYEEEE. Losses at the gene ends were 2 bases for V and 1 base for J; bases not matched to a gene: 2. CDR3 length: 16 residues. The full variable domain, its missing parts supplied by reference TRBV5-6 and TRBJ2-1, is DAGVTQSPTHLIKTRGQQVTLRCSPKSGHDTVSWYQQALGQGPQFIFQYYEEEERQRGNFPDRFSGHQFPNYSSELNVNALLLGDSALYLCASSFTSGGSYNEQFFGPGTRLTVL.